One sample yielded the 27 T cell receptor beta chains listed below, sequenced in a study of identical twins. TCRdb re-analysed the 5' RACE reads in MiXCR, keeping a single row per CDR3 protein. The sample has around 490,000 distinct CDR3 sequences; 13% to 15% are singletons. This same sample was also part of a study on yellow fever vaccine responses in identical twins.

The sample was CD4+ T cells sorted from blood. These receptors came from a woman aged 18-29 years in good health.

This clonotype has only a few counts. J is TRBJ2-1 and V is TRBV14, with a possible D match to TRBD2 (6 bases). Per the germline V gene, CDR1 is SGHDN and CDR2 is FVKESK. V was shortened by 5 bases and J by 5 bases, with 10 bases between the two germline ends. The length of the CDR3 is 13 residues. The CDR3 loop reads CASSTRLDNEQFF. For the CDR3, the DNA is TGTGCCAGCAGCACCCGACTAGACAATGAGCAGTTCTTC.

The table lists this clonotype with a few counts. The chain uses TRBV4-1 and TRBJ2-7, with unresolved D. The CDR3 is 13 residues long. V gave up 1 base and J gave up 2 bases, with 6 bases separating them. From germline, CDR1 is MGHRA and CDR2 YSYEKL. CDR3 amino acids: CASSQVAAYEQYF. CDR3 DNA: TGCGCCAGCAGCCAAGTGGCAGCCTACGAGCAGTACTTC.

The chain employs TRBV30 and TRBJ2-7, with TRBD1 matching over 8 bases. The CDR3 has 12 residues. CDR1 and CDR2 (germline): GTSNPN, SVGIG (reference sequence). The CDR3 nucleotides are TGTGCAACGGACAGGGCAAACTACGAGCAGTACTTC. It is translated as CATDRANYEQYF. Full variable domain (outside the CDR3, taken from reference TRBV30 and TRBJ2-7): SQTIHQWPATLVQPVGSPLSLECTVEGTSNPNLYWYRQAAGRGLQLLFYSVGIGQISSEVPQNLSASRPQDRQFILSSKKLLLSDSGFYLCATDRANYEQYFGPGTRLTVT.

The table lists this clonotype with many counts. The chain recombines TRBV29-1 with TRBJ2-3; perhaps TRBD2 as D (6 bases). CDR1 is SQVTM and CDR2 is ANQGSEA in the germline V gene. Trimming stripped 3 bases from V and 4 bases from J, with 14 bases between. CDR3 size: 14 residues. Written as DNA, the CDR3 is TGCAGCGTTGAGGGCGGGGCCGGGGCAGATACGCAGTATTTT. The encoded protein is CSVEGGAGADTQYF.

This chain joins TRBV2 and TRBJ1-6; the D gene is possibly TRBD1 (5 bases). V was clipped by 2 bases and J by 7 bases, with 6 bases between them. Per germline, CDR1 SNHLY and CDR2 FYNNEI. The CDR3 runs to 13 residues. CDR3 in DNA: TGTGCCAGCAGTGAACAGGGAAATTCACCCCTCCACTTT. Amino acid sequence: CASSEQGNSPLHF.

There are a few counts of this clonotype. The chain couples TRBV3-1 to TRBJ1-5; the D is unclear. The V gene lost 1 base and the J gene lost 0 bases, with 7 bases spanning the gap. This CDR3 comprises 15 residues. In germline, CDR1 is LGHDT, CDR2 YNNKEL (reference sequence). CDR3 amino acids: CASSQGRNSNQPQHF. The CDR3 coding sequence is TGTGCCAGCAGCCAAGGCCGAAATAGCAATCAGCCCCAGCATTTT.

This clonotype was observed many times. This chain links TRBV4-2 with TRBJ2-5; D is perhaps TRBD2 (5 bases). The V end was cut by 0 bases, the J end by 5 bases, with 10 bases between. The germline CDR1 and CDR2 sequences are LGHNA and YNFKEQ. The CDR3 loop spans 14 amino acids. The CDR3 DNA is TGTGCCAGCAGCCAAGAGGCCCGAGGGGAGACCCAGTACTTC. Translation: CASSQEARGETQYF.

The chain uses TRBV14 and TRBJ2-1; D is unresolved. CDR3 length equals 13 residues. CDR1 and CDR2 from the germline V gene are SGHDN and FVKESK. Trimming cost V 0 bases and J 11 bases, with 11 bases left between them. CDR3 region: CASSQDLTGKQFF. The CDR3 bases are TGTGCCAGCAGCCAAGATCTAACGGGCAAGCAGTTCTTC.

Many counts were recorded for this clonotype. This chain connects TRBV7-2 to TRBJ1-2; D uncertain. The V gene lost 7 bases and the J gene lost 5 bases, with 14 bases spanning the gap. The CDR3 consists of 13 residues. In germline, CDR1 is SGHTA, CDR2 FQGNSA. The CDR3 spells CASTRTQWYGYTF. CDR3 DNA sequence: TGTGCCAGCACCCGGACCCAGTGGTATGGCTACACCTTC.

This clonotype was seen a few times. CDR3 residues: CASSLEQGGSPLHF. The CDR3 DNA reads as TGTGCCAGCAGCTTAGAACAGGGAGGTTCACCCCTCCACTTT. The J gene is TRBJ1-6, the V gene TRBV7-8, with D tentatively TRBD1 (6 bases). Germline CDR1 reads SGHVS; CDR2 reads FQNEAQ. The CDR3 consists of 14 residues. V shed 1 base and J shed 9 bases, with 10 bases lying between them.

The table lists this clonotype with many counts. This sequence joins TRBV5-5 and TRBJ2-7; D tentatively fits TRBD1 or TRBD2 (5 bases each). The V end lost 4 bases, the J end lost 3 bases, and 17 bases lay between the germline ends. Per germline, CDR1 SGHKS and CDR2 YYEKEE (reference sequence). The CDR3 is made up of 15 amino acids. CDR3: CASSPRGDSLYEQYF. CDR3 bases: TGTGCCAGCAGCCCGAGGGGAGACAGCCTCTACGAGCAGTACTTC.

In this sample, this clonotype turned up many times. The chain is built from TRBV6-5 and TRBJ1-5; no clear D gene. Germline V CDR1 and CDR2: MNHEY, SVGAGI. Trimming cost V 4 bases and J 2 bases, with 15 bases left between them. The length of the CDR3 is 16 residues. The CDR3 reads CASSLNRLRGNQPQHF. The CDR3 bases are TGTGCCAGCAGTTTGAACCGATTAAGAGGCAATCAGCCCCAGCATTTT.

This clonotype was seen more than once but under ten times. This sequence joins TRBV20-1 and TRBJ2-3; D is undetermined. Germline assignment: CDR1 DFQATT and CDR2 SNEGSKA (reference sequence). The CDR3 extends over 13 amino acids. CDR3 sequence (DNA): TGCAGCGCGAACTGGGATAGCACAGATACGCAGTATTTT. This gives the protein CSANWDSTDTQYF.

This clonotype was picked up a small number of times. CDR3 nucleotides: TGCAGTGCTAGAGATCCGGGGCTAGCGGGAGGAACAGATACGCAGTATTTT. Translating it yields CSARDPGLAGGTDTQYF. J is TRBJ2-3 and V is TRBV20-1; 11 bases line up with TRBD2. The CDR3 extends over 17 amino acids. The germline V gene encodes CDR1 DFQATT and CDR2 SNEGSKA (reference sequence). With 0 bases clipped from V and 3 bases from J, the junction kept 8 bases outside the gene matches.

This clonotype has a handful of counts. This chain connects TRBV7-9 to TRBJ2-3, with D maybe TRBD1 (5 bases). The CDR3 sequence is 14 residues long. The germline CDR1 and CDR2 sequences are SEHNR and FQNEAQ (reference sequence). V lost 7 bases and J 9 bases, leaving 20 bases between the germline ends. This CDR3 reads CASTKQDGAGTQYF. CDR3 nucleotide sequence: TGTGCCAGCACCAAACAGGATGGGGCAGGGACGCAGTATTTT.

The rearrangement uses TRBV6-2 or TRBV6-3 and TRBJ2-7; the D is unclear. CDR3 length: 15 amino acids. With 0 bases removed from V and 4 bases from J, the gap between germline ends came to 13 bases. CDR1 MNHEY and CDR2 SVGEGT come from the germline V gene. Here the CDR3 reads CASSYSSPPTYEQYF. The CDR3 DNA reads TGTGCCAGCAGTTACTCTTCCCCCCCAACATACGAGCAGTACTTC.

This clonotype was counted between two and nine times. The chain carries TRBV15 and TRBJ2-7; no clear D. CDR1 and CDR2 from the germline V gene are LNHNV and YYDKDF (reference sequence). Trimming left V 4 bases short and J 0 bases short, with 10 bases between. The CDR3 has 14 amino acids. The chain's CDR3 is CATSNPLGSYEQYF. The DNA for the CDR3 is TGTGCCACCAGCAACCCTCTAGGCTCCTACGAGCAGTACTTC.

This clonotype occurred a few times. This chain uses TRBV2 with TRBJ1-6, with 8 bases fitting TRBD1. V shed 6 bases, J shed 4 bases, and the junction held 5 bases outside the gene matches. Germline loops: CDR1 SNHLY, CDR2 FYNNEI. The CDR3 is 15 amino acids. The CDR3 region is CASSGQGQYNSPLHF. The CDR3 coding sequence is TGTGCCAGCAGCGGACAGGGCCAATATAATTCACCCCTCCACTTT.

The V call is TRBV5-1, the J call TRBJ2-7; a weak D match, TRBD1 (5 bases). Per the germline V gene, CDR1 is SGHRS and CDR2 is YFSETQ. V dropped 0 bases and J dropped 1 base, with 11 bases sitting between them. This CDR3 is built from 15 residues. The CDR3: CASSLAADSSYEQYF. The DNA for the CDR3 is TGCGCCAGCAGCTTGGCCGCAGACAGTTCCTACGAGCAGTACTTC.

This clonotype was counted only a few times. Written as DNA, the CDR3 is TGCGCCAGCAGCCGAAATGCGGGGAGCTCCTACAATGAGCAGTTCTTC. It translates to CASSRNAGSSYNEQFF. The gene calls are TRBV4-3 and TRBJ2-1; D might be TRBD2 (6 bases). This CDR3 spans 16 amino acids. Germline CDR1 is LGHNA and CDR2 is YSLEER. Trimming removed 4 bases at V and 0 bases at J, with 13 bases between.

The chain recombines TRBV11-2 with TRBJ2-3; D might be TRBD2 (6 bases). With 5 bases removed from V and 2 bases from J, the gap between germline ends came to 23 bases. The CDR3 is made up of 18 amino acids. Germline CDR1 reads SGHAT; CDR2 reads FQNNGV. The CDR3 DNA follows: TGTGCCAGCAGCCCGGACTACTCAGGGAGGCTATTCACAGATACGCAGTATTTT. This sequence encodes CASSPDYSGRLFTDTQYF.

CDR3 amino acids: CSARDPLNRGGGDEQFF. In DNA, the CDR3 is TGCAGTGCTAGAGACCCCTTAAACAGGGGAGGGGGCGATGAGCAGTTCTTC. The chain couples TRBV20-1 to TRBJ2-1; the D call may be TRBD1 or TRBD2 (7 bases each). Trimming removed 0 bases from V and 8 bases from J, with 23 bases in between. The germline V gene has CDR1 DFQATT and CDR2 SNEGSKA (reference sequence). CDR3 length: 17 amino acids.

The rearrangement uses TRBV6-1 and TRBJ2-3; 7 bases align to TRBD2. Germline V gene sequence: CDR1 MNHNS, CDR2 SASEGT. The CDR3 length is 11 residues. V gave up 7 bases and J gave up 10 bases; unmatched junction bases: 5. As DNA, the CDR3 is TGTGCCAGCACTGGGACTATAGCGCAGTATTTT. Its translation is CASTGTIAQYF.

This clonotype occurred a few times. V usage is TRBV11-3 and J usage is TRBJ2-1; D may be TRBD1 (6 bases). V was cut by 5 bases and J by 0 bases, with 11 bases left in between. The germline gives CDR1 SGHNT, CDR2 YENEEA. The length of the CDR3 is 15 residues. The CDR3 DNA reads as TGTGCCAGCAGCATGACAGGAAGCTCCTACAATGAGCAGTTCTTC. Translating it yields CASSMTGSSYNEQFF.

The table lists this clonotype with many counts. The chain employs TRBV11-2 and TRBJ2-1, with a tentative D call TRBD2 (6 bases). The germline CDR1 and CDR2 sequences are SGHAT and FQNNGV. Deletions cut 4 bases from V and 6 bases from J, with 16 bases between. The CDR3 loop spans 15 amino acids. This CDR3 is CASSSRDLKGNEQFF. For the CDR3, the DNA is TGTGCCAGCAGCTCCCGGGACTTGAAGGGCAATGAGCAGTTCTTC. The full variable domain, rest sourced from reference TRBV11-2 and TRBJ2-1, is EAGVAQSPRYKIIEKRQSVAFWCNPISGHATLYWYQQILGQGPKLLIQFQNNGVVDDSQLPKDRFSAERLKGVDSTLKIQPAKLEDSAVYLCASSSRDLKGNEQFFGPGTRLTVL.

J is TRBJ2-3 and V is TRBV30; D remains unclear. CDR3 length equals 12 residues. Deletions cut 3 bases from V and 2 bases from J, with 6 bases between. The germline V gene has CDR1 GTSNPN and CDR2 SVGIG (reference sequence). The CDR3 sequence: CAWSQATDTQYF. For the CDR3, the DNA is TGTGCCTGGAGCCAGGCCACAGATACGCAGTATTTT.

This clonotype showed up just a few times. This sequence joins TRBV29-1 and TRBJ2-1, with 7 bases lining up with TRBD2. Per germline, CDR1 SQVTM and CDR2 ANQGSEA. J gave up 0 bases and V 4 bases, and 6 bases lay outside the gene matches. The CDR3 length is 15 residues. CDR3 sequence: CSVVNPGGSYNEQFF. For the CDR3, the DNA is TGCAGCGTTGTAAATCCGGGGGGCTCCTACAATGAGCAGTTCTTC.